The rows below give T cell receptor beta chains drawn from one sample of a study of shared clonotypes between healthy human individuals. TCRdb keeps only in-frame clones here, not all; method: immunoSEQ multiplex PCR. The data contain more than 2 million clones, about 95% of them singletons. The sample taken for sequencing was naive CD4+ T cells sorted from blood. The receptors were sampled from a man between 18 and 29 years old in good health. The CDR3 runs from the conserved cysteine through the conserved F or W. Each record gives: clone size, D gene, J gene, V gene, CDR3 DNA, CDR3 protein. The D gene is left open where the match is weak. Size tells how often a clone was seen (once, few, many) or the class of an expanded clone, and some rows leave it out.

clone size: .; D gene: TRBD2; J gene: TRBJ2-3; V gene: TRBV7-3; CDR3 DNA: TGTGCCAGCAGTACGCGGGGGGGCACAGATACGCAGTATTTT; CDR3 protein: CASSTRGGTDTQYF
clone size: .; D gene: TRBD2; J gene: TRBJ2-2; V gene: TRBV2; CDR3 DNA: TGTGCCAGCAGCTTTCAGACTAGCGTCACCGGGGAGCTGTTTTTT; CDR3 protein: CASSFQTSVTGELFF
clone size: many; D gene: .; J gene: TRBJ2-7; V gene: TRBV10-3; CDR3 DNA: TGTGCCATCAGTGAGTTGGGCAGACACGGGCAGTACTTC; CDR3 protein: CAISELGRHGQYF
clone size: .; D gene: .; J gene: TRBJ2-3; V gene: TRBV7-9; CDR3 DNA: TGTGCCAGCAGCTTAGATCCCGGGTATACGCAGTATTTT; CDR3 protein: CASSLDPGYTQYF
clone size: few; D gene: TRBD2; J gene: TRBJ2-7; V gene: TRBV6-6; CDR3 DNA: TGTGCCAGCTCCACCGCCCTAGCGGGAGGGAAGGGCGAGCAGTACTTC; CDR3 protein: CASSTALAGGKGEQYF
clone size: .; D gene: .; J gene: TRBJ2-2; V gene: TRBV5-4; CDR3 DNA: TGTGCCAGCAGCCCCGTCCGGGAGCTGTTTTTT; CDR3 protein: CASSPVRELFF
clone size: .; D gene: .; J gene: TRBJ1-2; V gene: TRBV20-1; CDR3 DNA: TGCACTAGTGCATGGGGCTACACCTTC; CDR3 protein: CTSAWGYTF
clone size: .; D gene: .; J gene: TRBJ1-3; V gene: TRBV19; CDR3 DNA: TGTGCCAGTAGTCCCGACCCCCTCCGGTCTGGAAACACCATATATTTT; CDR3 protein: CASSPDPLRSGNTIYF
clone size: .; D gene: .; J gene: TRBJ1-2; V gene: TRBV29-1; CDR3 DNA: TGCAGCGTTGGGACGGATAACTATGGCTACACCTTC; CDR3 protein: CSVGTDNYGYTF
clone size: .; D gene: TRBD1; J gene: TRBJ2-2; V gene: TRBV4-1; CDR3 DNA: TGCGCCAGCAGACGCGAGACAGGGGGGACCGGGGAGCTGTTTTTT; CDR3 protein: CASRRETGGTGELFF
clone size: .; D gene: TRBD2; J gene: TRBJ2-1; V gene: TRBV7-2; CDR3 DNA: TGTGCCAGCAGCTTAGAGGGGGGACTAGATTTCCATGAGCAGTTCTTC; CDR3 protein: CASSLEGGLDFHEQFF
clone size: .; D gene: .; J gene: TRBJ1-3; V gene: TRBV4-1; CDR3 DNA: TGCGCCAGCAGCCAACCCAGGACATCCTCTGGAAACACCATATATTTT; CDR3 protein: CASSQPRTSSGNTIYF
clone size: few; D gene: .; J gene: TRBJ2-7; V gene: TRBV10-1; CDR3 DNA: TGCGCCCTTACTAGGCGTGAGCAGTACTTC; CDR3 protein: CALTRREQYF
clone size: .; D gene: TRBD1; J gene: TRBJ1-1; V gene: TRBV6-6; CDR3 DNA: TGTGCCAGCAGTGTGACAGGGGTTCGTCCTGAAGCTTTCTTT; CDR3 protein: CASSVTGVRPEAFF
clone size: few; D gene: .; J gene: TRBJ2-7; V gene: TRBV5-1; CDR3 DNA: TGCGCCAGCAGTAAGGGGGCGGGGATGGGTTACGAGCAGTACTTC; CDR3 protein: CASSKGAGMGYEQYF
clone size: .; D gene: .; J gene: TRBJ1-3; V gene: TRBV7-2; CDR3 DNA: TGTGCCAGCAGCTCCTGGGGTGGAAACACCATATATTTT; CDR3 protein: CASSSWGGNTIYF
clone size: .; D gene: TRBD1; J gene: TRBJ2-7; V gene: TRBV28; CDR3 DNA: TGTGCCAGCAGTTTCCGGACAGGGGACTACGAGCAGTACTTC; CDR3 protein: CASSFRTGDYEQYF
clone size: .; D gene: TRBD2; J gene: TRBJ2-1; V gene: TRBV6-5; CDR3 DNA: TGTGCCAGCAGTTCCGGGGGGGTGGAGTTCTTC; CDR3 protein: CASSSGGVEFF
clone size: .; D gene: .; J gene: TRBJ2-5; V gene: TRBV29-1; CDR3 DNA: TGCAGCGCCGTCGGGGTGGAGACCCAGTACTTC; CDR3 protein: CSAVGVETQYF
clone size: .; D gene: .; J gene: TRBJ2-7; V gene: TRBV4-1; CDR3 DNA: TGCGCCAGCAGCCAAGTTGGTTACGAGCAGTACTTC; CDR3 protein: CASSQVGYEQYF
clone size: .; D gene: TRBD1; J gene: TRBJ2-7; V gene: TRBV9; CDR3 DNA: TGTGCCACCCGGGACAGGGGCTACGAGCAGTACTTC; CDR3 protein: CATRDRGYEQYF
clone size: .; D gene: .; J gene: TRBJ1-3; V gene: TRBV6-5; CDR3 DNA: TGTGCCAGCAGACCCGACCATAGCTCTGGAAACACCATATATTTT; CDR3 protein: CASRPDHSSGNTIYF
clone size: .; D gene: TRBD1; J gene: TRBJ1-2; V gene: TRBV15; CDR3 DNA: TGTGCCACCAGCAGAGGCGACAGGGCAGGAAACTATGGCTACACCTTC; CDR3 protein: CATSRGDRAGNYGYTF
clone size: .; D gene: .; J gene: TRBJ1-2; V gene: TRBV6-1; CDR3 DNA: TGTGCCAGCAGTTTGAGGGGGATTAACTATGGCTACACCTTC; CDR3 protein: CASSLRGINYGYTF
clone size: .; D gene: .; J gene: TRBJ1-2; V gene: TRBV10-3; CDR3 DNA: TGTGCCATCAGTGATGTCCCCGGCAGCCTAGTGGGCTACACCTTC; CDR3 protein: CAISDVPGSLVGYTF
clone size: .; D gene: .; J gene: TRBJ2-7; V gene: TRBV4-3; CDR3 DNA: TGCGCCAGCAGCCAAGATACGCAATACGAGCAGTACTTC; CDR3 protein: CASSQDTQYEQYF
clone size: .; D gene: TRBD2; J gene: TRBJ2-1; V gene: TRBV5-4; CDR3 DNA: TGTGCCAGCAGCAACGAAGGGACTAGTGGCGAGCAGTTCTTC; CDR3 protein: CASSNEGTSGEQFF
clone size: once; D gene: .; J gene: TRBJ2-1; V gene: TRBV20-1; CDR3 DNA: TGCAGTGCTAGCAGCAGGGGTGAGCAGTTCTTC; CDR3 protein: CSASSRGEQFF
clone size: .; D gene: .; J gene: TRBJ1-4; V gene: TRBV7-3; CDR3 DNA: TGTGCCAGCAGCTCCTCAGGGGTTAATGAAAAACTGTTTTTT; CDR3 protein: CASSSSGVNEKLFF
clone size: once; D gene: .; J gene: TRBJ2-1; V gene: TRBV4-1; CDR3 DNA: TGCGCCAGCAGCCAAGGGGGGAGCTACAATGAGCAGTTCTTC; CDR3 protein: CASSQGGSYNEQFF
clone size: .; D gene: .; J gene: TRBJ2-7; V gene: TRBV4-2; CDR3 DNA: TGTGCCAGCAGCCAACCCCCGGGGGCCTACGAGCAGTACTTC; CDR3 protein: CASSQPPGAYEQYF
clone size: .; D gene: .; J gene: TRBJ1-1; V gene: TRBV10-3; CDR3 DNA: TGTGCCACCAAGGACAGTATGAACACTGAAGCTTTCTTT; CDR3 protein: CATKDSMNTEAFF
clone size: .; D gene: TRBD2; J gene: TRBJ2-1; V gene: TRBV7-2; CDR3 DNA: TGTGCCAGCAGCTTGGGAGGGACTAGCCCGTACAATGAGCAGTTCTTC; CDR3 protein: CASSLGGTSPYNEQFF
clone size: .; D gene: .; J gene: TRBJ1-1; V gene: TRBV9; CDR3 DNA: TGTGCCAGCAGCGTAGACGTGGACAGACCGAACACTGAAGCTTTCTTT; CDR3 protein: CASSVDVDRPNTEAFF
clone size: .; D gene: .; J gene: TRBJ2-7; V gene: TRBV4-3; CDR3 DNA: TGCGCCAGCAGCGCGCGAGTGGGTTCCGAGCAGTACTTC; CDR3 protein: CASSARVGSEQYF
clone size: .; D gene: .; J gene: TRBJ2-5; V gene: TRBV7-2; CDR3 DNA: TGTGCCAGCAGGAATTTCATTCAAGAGACCCAGTACTTC; CDR3 protein: CASRNFIQETQYF
clone size: .; D gene: .; J gene: TRBJ2-4; V gene: TRBV10-3; CDR3 DNA: TGTGCCATCAGTGTGGGGGGAACCAAAAACATTCAGTACTTC; CDR3 protein: CAISVGGTKNIQYF
clone size: once; D gene: .; J gene: TRBJ1-4; V gene: TRBV9; CDR3 DNA: TGTGCCAGCAGCGTAGCGGCAGGGACTTATGAAAAACTGTTTTTT; CDR3 protein: CASSVAAGTYEKLFF
clone size: .; D gene: .; J gene: TRBJ1-2; V gene: TRBV5-1; CDR3 DNA: TGCGCCAGCGCTCCGAGGGGTGATAGCGGTGGCTACACCTTC; CDR3 protein: CASAPRGDSGGYTF
clone size: .; D gene: .; J gene: TRBJ2-2; V gene: TRBV5-8; CDR3 DNA: TGTGCCAGCAGCTCTCCTTCTGCCTTATACACCGGGGAGCTGTTTTTT; CDR3 protein: CASSSPSALYTGELFF
clone size: once; D gene: TRBD1; J gene: TRBJ2-7; V gene: TRBV4-3; CDR3 DNA: TGCGCCAGCAGCCAAGCCCATGACAGGGGATACGAGCAGTACTTC; CDR3 protein: CASSQAHDRGYEQYF
clone size: once; D gene: TRBD1; J gene: TRBJ2-2; V gene: TRBV4-1; CDR3 DNA: TGCGCCAGCAGCCAGGACAGGGGGCGGGGCGGGGAGCTGTTTTTT; CDR3 protein: CASSQDRGRGGELFF
clone size: once; D gene: .; J gene: TRBJ1-1; V gene: TRBV10-3; CDR3 DNA: TGTGCCATCAGACAGAACACTGAAGCTTTCTTT; CDR3 protein: CAIRQNTEAFF
clone size: .; D gene: TRBD2; J gene: TRBJ2-3; V gene: TRBV10-1; CDR3 DNA: TGCGCCAGCAGTGGCGGGGGGAGGCGAGATACGCAGTATTTT; CDR3 protein: CASSGGGRRDTQYF
clone size: .; D gene: .; J gene: TRBJ2-4; V gene: TRBV18; CDR3 DNA: TGTGCCAGCTCACCCCCAGGGATGAACATTCAGTACTTC; CDR3 protein: CASSPPGMNIQYF
clone size: .; D gene: .; J gene: TRBJ2-7; V gene: TRBV29-1; CDR3 DNA: TGCAGCGTTGAGGGGGTTGCCTACGAGCAGTACTTC; CDR3 protein: CSVEGVAYEQYF